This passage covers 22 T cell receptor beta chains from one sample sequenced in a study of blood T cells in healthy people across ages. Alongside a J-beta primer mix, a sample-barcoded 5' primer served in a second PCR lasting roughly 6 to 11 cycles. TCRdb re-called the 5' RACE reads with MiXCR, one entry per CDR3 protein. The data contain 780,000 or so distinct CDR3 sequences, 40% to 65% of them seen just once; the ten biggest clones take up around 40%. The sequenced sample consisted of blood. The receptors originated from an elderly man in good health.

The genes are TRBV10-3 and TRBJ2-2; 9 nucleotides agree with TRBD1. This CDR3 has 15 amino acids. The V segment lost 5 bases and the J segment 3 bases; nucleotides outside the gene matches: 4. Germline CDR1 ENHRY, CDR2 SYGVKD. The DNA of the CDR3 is TGTGCCATCAGTTGGGACAGGGACTACACCGGGGAGCTGTTTTTT. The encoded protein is CAISWDRDYTGELFF.

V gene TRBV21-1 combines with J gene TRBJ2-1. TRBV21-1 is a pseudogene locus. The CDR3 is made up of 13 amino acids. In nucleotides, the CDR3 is TGTGCCAGCAGCAAAGCGGGTGCGAATGAGCAGTTCTTC. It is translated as CASSKAGANEQFF.

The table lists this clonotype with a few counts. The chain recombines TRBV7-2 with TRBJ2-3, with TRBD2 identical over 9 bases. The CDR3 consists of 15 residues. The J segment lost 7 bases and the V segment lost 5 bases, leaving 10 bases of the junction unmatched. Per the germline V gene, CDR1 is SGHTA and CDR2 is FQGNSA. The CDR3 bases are TGTGCCAGCAGCCTCCTTAGGCTAGCGGGAAATACGCAGTATTTT. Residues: CASSLLRLAGNTQYF.

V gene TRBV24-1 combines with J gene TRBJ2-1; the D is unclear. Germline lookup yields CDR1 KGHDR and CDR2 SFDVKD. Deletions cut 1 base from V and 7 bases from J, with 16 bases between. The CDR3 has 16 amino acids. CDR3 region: CATSDLTPANANEQFF. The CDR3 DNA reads TGTGCCACCAGTGATTTAACCCCCGCCAATGCTAATGAGCAGTTCTTC.

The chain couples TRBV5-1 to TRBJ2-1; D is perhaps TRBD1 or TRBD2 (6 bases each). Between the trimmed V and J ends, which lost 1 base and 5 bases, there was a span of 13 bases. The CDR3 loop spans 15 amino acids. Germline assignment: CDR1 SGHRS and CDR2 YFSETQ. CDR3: CASSLRGPVDNEQFF. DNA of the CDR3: TGCGCCAGCAGCTTGCGGGGGCCAGTCGACAATGAGCAGTTCTTC. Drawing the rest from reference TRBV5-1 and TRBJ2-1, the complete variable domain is KAGVTQTPRYLIKTRGQQVTLSCSPISGHRSVSWYQQTPGQGLQFLFEYFSETQRNKGNFPGRFSGRQFSNSRSEMNVSTLELGDSALYLCASSLRGPVDNEQFFGPGTRLTVL.

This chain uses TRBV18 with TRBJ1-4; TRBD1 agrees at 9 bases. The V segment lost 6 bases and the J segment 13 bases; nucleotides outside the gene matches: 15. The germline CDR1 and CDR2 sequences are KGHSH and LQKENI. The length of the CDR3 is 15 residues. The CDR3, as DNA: TGTGCCAGCTCGCCGGACAGGGGATCCGACGGAAGACTGTTTTTT. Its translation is CASSPDRGSDGRLFF.

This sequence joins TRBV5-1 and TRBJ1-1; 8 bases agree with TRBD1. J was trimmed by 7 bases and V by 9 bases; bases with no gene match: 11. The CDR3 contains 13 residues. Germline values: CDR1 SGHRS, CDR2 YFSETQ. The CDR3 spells CATKSGTGIEAFF. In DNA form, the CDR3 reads TGCGCCACCAAGTCCGGGACAGGAATTGAAGCTTTCTTT.

CDR3 in amino acids: CATSDRDRGVNEQFF. CDR3 in DNA: TGTGCCACCAGTGACCGGGACAGGGGAGTCAATGAGCAGTTCTTC. The chain is built from TRBV24-1 and TRBJ2-1; 10 nucleotides agree with TRBD1. Trimming removed 4 bases from V and 6 bases from J; junction bases left unmatched: 5. This CDR3 spans 15 amino acids. Germline V gene sequence: CDR1 KGHDR, CDR2 SFDVKD.

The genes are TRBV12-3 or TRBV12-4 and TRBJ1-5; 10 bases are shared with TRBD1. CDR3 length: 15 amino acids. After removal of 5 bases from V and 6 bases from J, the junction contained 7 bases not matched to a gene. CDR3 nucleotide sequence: TGTGCCAGCAGTGTAGACAGGGGGCTATCTCAGCCCCAGCATTTT. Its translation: CASSVDRGLSQPQHF.

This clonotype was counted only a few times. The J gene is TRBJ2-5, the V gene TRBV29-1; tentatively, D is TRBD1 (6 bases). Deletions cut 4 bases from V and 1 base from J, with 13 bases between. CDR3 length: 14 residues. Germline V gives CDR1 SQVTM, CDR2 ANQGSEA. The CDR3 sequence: CSVGQGWGQETQYF. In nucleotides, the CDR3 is TGCAGCGTTGGCCAGGGGTGGGGCCAAGAGACCCAGTACTTC.

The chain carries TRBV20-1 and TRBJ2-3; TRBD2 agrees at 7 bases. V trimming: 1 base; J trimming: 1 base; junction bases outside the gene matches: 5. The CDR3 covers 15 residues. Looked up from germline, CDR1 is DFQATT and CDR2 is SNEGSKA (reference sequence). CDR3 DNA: TGCAGTGCTAGAGGCGGGACTACCCGCACAGATACGCAGTATTTT. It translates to CSARGGTTRTDTQYF.

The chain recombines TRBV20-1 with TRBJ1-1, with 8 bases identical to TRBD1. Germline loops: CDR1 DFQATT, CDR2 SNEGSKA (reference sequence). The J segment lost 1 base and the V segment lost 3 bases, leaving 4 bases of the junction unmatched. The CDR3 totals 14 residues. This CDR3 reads CSARRGTGNTEAFF. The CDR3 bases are TGCAGTGCTAGGAGGGGGACAGGGAACACTGAAGCTTTCTTT.

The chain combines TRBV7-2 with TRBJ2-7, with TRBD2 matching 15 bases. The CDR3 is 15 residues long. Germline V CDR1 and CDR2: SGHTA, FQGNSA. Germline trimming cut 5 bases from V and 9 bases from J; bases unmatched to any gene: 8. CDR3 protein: CASSPGLAGGPRQYF. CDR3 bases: TGTGCCAGCAGCCCCGGACTAGCGGGAGGGCCAAGGCAGTACTTC.

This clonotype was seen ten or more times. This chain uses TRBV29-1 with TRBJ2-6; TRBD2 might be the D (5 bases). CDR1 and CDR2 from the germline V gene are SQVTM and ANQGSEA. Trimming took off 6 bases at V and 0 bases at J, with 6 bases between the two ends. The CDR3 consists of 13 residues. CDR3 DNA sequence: TGCAGCGTCGGGGTCTCTGGGGCCAACGTCCTGACTTTC. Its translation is CSVGVSGANVLTF.

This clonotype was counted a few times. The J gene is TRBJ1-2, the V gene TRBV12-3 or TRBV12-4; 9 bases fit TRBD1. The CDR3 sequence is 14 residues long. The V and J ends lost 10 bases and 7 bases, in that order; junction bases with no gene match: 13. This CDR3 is CATGLGQGNTGYTF. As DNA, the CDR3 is TGTGCCACAGGCCTAGGACAGGGGAATACTGGCTACACCTTC.

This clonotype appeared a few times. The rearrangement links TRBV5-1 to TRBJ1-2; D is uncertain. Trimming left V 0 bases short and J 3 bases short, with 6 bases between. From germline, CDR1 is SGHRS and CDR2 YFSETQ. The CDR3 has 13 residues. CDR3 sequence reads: CASSLDIYYGYTF. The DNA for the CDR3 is TGCGCCAGCAGCTTGGACATATACTATGGCTACACCTTC.

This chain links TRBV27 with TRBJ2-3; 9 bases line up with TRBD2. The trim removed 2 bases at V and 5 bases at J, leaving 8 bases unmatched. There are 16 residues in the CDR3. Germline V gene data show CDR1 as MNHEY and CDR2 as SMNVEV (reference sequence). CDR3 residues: CASSLGLATSRDTQYF. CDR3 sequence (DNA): TGTGCCAGCAGTTTAGGACTAGCGACATCGAGAGATACGCAGTATTTT.

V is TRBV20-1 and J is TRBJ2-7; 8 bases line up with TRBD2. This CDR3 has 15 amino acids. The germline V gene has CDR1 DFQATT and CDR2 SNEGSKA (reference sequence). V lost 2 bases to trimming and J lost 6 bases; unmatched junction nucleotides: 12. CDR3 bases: TGCAGTGCTAGAAATCCCGGGACGGGGGGGCTCGAGCAGTACTTC. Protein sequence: CSARNPGTGGLEQYF.

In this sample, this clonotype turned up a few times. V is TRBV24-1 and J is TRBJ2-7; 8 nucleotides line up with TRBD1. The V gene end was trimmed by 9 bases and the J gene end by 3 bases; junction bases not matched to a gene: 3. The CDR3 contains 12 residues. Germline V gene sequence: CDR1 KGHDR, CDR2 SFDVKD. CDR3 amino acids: CATSGQDYEQYF. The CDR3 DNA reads TGTGCCACCTCGGGACAGGACTACGAGCAGTACTTC.

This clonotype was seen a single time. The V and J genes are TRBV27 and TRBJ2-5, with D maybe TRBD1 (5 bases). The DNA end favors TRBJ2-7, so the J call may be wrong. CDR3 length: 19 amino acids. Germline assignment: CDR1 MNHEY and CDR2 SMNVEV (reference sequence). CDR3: CASSSFSRHTGDGYYEQYF. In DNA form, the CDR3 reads TGTGCCAGCAGTTCTTTCTCCAGACATACAGGAGATGGGTATTACGAGCAGTACTTC.

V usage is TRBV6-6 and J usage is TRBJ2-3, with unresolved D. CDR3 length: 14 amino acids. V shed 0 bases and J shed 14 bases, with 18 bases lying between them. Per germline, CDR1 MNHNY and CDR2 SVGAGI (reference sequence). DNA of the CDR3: TGTGCCAGCAGTTACTCGCAGGACCGCCTATACGCGTATTTT. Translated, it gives CASSYSQDRLYAYF.

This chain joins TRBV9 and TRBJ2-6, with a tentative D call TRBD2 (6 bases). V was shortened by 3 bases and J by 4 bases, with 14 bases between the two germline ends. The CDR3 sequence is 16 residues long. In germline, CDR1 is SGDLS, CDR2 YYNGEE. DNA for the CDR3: TGTGCCAGCAGCGAAGGGAGGTATCCCGGGGCCAACGTCCTGACTTTC. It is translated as CASSEGRYPGANVLTF.